This TCR beta chain was identified during a study of vaccination and CD4 T cells after COVID-19. Details on this clonotype: Its antigen is currently unknown.

Treatment defined: approximately 10-day PBMC culture with coronavirus spike peptide pools or control peptides (ViraFEST assay). Negative-selection isolation of CD4+ T cells was performed after 9 to 11 days of culture. Sequencing of DNA taken from cultured CD4+ T cells relied on the Oncomine TCR Beta short-read assay. From the PCR reads, TCRdb called clonotypes with MiXCR, one entry per CDR3 protein. The table shows some 20,000 distinct CDR3 sequences, with over 60% occurring only once. This CDR3 is built from 13 residues. Germline V gene data show CDR1 as MNHEY and CDR2 as SVGAGI. Between the trimmed V and J ends, which lost 4 bases and 7 bases, there was a span of 13 bases.

The sequenced sample was CD4+ T cells from blood, cultured in vitro. V usage is TRBV6-5 and J usage is TRBJ1-1; D remains ambiguous. This TCR was sampled from a human donor who had recovered from COVID-19. The CDR3 sequence: CASSSRTLNEAFF. DNA of the CDR3: TGTGCCAGCAGTTCGAGGACGCTAAATGAAGCTTTCTTT.